A single sample gave rise to the 11 T cell receptor beta chains below, sequenced in a study of PD-1 blockade in classical Hodgkin lymphoma. Sequencing was performed with immunoSEQ multiplex PCR; in TCRdb, only in-frame clones are kept and a portion is missing. The table lists 25,000 to 40,000 clones, less than 75% of them singletons, with about 3.8% in the top ten. Time point here: cycle 4 day 1 (C4D1), after 6 weeks of nivolumab. Relapses following autologous stem cell transplantation were seen in all patients, with brentuximab vedotin exposure varying. The sequencing used peripheral blood mononuclear cells (PBMCs), collected before the fourth cycle of nivolumab. The receptors were gathered from a human donor with classical Hodgkin lymphoma.

The chain couples TRBV30 to TRBJ1-4; 8 bases fit TRBD1. There are 16 residues in the CDR3. J gave up 5 bases and V 0 bases, and 8 bases lay outside the gene matches. CDR1 GTSNPN and CDR2 SVGIG come from the germline V gene (reference sequence). The DNA of the CDR3 is TGTGCCTGGAGTGTAAACGGGCGGGACAGGAATGAAAAACTGTTTTTT. It specifies CAWSVNGRDRNEKLFF.

The chain joins TRBV4-1 to TRBJ1-1; no clear D. The CDR3 consists of 15 residues. V dropped 0 bases and J dropped 4 bases, with 12 bases sitting between them. Germline CDR1 MGHRA, CDR2 YSYEKL. This CDR3 reads CASSQDAGSATEAFF. In DNA form, the CDR3 reads TGCGCCAGCAGCCAAGATGCGGGGTCGGCCACTGAAGCTTTCTTT.

The V gene is TRBV15, the J gene TRBJ1-2; TRBD1 agrees at 8 bases. There are 18 residues in the CDR3. Trimming cost V 5 bases and J 4 bases; bases outside gene matches: 18. Germline V gene data show CDR1 as LNHNV and CDR2 as YYDKDF (reference sequence). CDR3 bases: TGTGCCACCAGCGGGTTGACAGGGGATCCGCCCGAGAGCTATGGCTACACCTTC. Protein product: CATSGLTGDPPESYGYTF.

The V call is TRBV4-3, the J call TRBJ2-7, with D hard to call. Germline CDR1 reads LGHNA; CDR2 reads YSLEER. V lost 1 base to trimming and J lost 0 bases, with 10 bases between them. The CDR3 has 15 amino acids. CDR3 region: CASSQVRSSSYEQYF. DNA of the CDR3: TGCGCCAGCAGCCAAGTGAGGTCCAGCTCCTACGAGCAGTACTTC.

The rearrangement joins TRBV27 to TRBJ2-7; 8 bases are a match to TRBD2. The CDR3 has 15 residues. With V trimmed by 4 bases and J by 0 bases, 5 bases remained unmatched. Germline V lookup: CDR1 MNHEY, CDR2 SMNVEV (reference sequence). The CDR3 region is CASSSPGGGSYEQYF. The CDR3 DNA reads as TGTGCCAGCAGTTCCCCCGGGGGGGGCTCCTACGAGCAGTACTTC.

J is TRBJ2-7 and V is TRBV7-2; 7 bases are shared with TRBD1. Germline-derived CDR1 and CDR2 are SGHTA and FQGNSA. V was pared by 5 bases and J by 2 bases, with 6 bases of the junction left unmatched. The CDR3 spans 14 residues. The CDR3 loop is CASSQGGQTYEQYF. CDR3 coding DNA: TGTGCCAGCAGCCAAGGGGGACAGACCTACGAGCAGTACTTC.

V gene TRBV5-6 combines with J gene TRBJ2-1; D is tentatively TRBD1 or TRBD2 (5 bases each). This CDR3 comprises 17 residues. The germline gives CDR1 SGHDT, CDR2 YYEEEE. With 3 bases removed from V and 0 bases from J, the gap between germline ends came to 16 bases. The CDR3: CASSSYTGPSSYNEQFF. In nucleotides, the CDR3 is TGTGCCAGCAGCTCATATACGGGACCCAGCTCCTACAATGAGCAGTTCTTC.

This chain connects TRBV6-5 to TRBJ2-1; D is undetermined. Trimming pared 0 bases from V and 4 bases from J, leaving 4 bases between. CDR3 length: 13 amino acids. CDR1 is MNHEY and CDR2 is SVGAGI in the germline V gene. The CDR3 DNA sequence: TGTGCCAGCAGTTACTCCTCGTACAATGAGCAGTTCTTC. Residues: CASSYSSYNEQFF.

Here the CDR3 DNA reads TGCGCCAGCAGCCCGGTGGGTGGGGGCACAGATACGCAGTATTTT. Amino acids: CASSPVGGGTDTQYF. The rearrangement links TRBV5-1 to TRBJ2-3; the D is unclear. The CDR3 loop spans 15 amino acids. CDR1 and CDR2 from the germline V gene are SGHRS and YFSETQ. Trimming shortened V by 4 bases and J by 1 base, and 13 bases separated the two germline ends.

This chain links TRBV27 with TRBJ2-7; 10 positions match TRBD1. The CDR3 runs 16 residues. Germline assignment: CDR1 MNHEY and CDR2 SMNVEV (reference sequence). V was clipped by 5 bases and J by 4 bases; unmatched bases: 11. In nucleotides, the CDR3 is TGTGCCAGCAGTCGAGGCCCCCGGACAGGGGGGTACGAGCAGTACTTC. This encodes CASSRGPRTGGYEQYF.

V and J are TRBV19 and TRBJ1-4; perhaps TRBD1 as D (6 bases). The germline V and J ends were trimmed by 7 bases and 2 bases, with 20 bases remaining between them. The CDR3 spans 17 residues. Germline CDR1 and CDR2: LNHDA and SQIVND (reference sequence). Written as DNA, the CDR3 is TGTGCCAGTACCACTCGGGGGCCCGGTCTCACTAATGAAAAACTGTTTTTT. This codes for CASTTRGPGLTNEKLFF.